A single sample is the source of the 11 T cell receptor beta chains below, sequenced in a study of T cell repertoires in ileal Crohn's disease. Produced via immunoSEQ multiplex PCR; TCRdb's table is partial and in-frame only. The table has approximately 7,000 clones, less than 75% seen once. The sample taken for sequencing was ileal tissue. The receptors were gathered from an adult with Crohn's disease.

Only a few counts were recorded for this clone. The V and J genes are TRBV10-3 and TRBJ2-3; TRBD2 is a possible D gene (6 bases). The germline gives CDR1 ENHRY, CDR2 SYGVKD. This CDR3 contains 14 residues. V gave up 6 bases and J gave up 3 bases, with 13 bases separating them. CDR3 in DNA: TGTGCCATCAGGAGGGACTCCGGGACAGATACGCAGTATTTT. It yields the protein CAIRRDSGTDTQYF.

CDR3 protein: CASSRTGPGGYTF. The CDR3 bases are TGTGCCAGCAGCAGGACAGGCCCAGGGGGCTACACCTTC. The V gene is TRBV11-2, the J gene TRBJ1-2; TRBD1 matches at 7 bases. Germline V gene lookup returns CDR1 SGHAT and CDR2 FQNNGV. V lost 5 bases, J lost 8 bases, and 8 bases stayed unmatched. CDR3 size: 13 residues.

The CDR3 is CASSKEDRGGFYEQYF. The CDR3 coding sequence is TGTGCCAGCAGCAAAGAGGACAGGGGAGGTTTCTACGAGCAGTACTTC. The rearrangement joins TRBV21-1 to TRBJ2-7; no DNA check was done on the table's D call, TRBD1. TRBV21-1 corresponds to a pseudogene. There are 16 residues in the CDR3.

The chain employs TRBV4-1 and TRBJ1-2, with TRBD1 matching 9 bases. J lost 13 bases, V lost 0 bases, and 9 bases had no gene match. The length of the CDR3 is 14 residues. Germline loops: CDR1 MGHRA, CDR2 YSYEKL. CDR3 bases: TGCGCCAGCAGCCAAGATAGGACAGGGGAAAAAAGCACCTTC. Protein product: CASSQDRTGEKSTF.

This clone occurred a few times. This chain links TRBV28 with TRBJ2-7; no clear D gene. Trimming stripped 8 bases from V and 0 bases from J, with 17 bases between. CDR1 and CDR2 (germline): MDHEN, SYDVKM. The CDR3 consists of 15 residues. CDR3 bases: TGTGCCAGCGGCGAACTGACGGAGATCTCCTACGAGCAGTACTTC. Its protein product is CASGELTEISYEQYF.

The CDR3 here is CASSHAGGAREKLFF. In DNA form, the CDR3 reads TGCGCCAGCAGCCACGCAGGGGGCGCCCGGGAAAAACTGTTTTTT. This chain links TRBV4-3 with TRBJ1-4; 8 bases are shared with TRBD1. CDR3 length: 15 amino acids. Germline trimming cut 3 bases from V and 8 bases from J; bases unmatched to any gene: 8. The V gene's germline CDR1 is LGHNA and CDR2 YSLEER.

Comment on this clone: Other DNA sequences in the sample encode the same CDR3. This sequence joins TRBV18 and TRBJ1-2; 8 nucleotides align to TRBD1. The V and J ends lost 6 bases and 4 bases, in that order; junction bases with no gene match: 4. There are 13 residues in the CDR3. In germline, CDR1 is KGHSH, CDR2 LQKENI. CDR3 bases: TGTGCCAGCTCTCTCGGGACAGGCTATGGCTACACCTTC. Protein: CASSLGTGYGYTF.

CDR3 nucleotide sequence: TGTGCCAGCAGCCCTCGGGACAGCTCAATTCAGCCCCAGCATTTT. This gives the protein CASSPRDSSIQPQHF. The chain carries TRBV11-2 and TRBJ1-5; the match to TRBD1 covers 7 bases. The CDR3 length is 15 residues. Germline CDR1 SGHAT, CDR2 FQNNGV. Trimming at V came to 5 bases and at J to 6 bases, leaving 10 bases not matched to a gene.

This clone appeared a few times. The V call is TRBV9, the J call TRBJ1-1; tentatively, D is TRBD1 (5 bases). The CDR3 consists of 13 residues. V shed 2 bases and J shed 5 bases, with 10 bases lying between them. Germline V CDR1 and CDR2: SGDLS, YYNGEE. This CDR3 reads CASSVQGWTEAFF. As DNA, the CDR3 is TGTGCCAGCAGCGTCCAGGGTTGGACTGAAGCTTTCTTT.

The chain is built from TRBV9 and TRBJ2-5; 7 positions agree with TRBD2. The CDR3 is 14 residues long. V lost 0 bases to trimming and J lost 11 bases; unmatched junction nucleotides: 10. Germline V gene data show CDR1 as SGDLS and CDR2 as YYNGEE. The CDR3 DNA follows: TGTGCCAGCAGCGTAGGAGGACTAGACTTCCTTCAGTACTTC. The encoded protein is CASSVGGLDFLQYF.

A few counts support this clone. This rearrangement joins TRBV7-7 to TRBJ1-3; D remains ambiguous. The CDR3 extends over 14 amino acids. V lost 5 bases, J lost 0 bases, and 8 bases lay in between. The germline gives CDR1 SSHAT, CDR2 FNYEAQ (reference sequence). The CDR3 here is CASSLQSSGNTIYF. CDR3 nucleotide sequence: TGTGCCAGCAGCCTACAGAGCTCTGGAAACACCATATATTTT.